The 9 T cell receptor beta chains given below trace back to one sample, sequenced in a study of blood T cell repertoires in COVID-19. Here immunoSEQ multiplex PCR was the method, and the copy in TCRdb shows in-frame clones only, minus some. Of tens of thousands of clones listed, around 85% were seen once; the top ten hold around 12%. Sequences were obtained from peripheral blood. The receptors shown here come from a human donor in a cohort sampled during active COVID-19.

The chain uses TRBV6-5 and TRBJ1-6; D might be TRBD1 (6 bases). Germline CDR1 is MNHEY and CDR2 is SVGAGI. The CDR3 loop spans 15 amino acids. V was trimmed by 3 bases and J by 13 bases, leaving 19 bases between them. CDR3 residues: CASSYGEGVGRPLHF. CDR3 in DNA: TGTGCCAGCAGTTATGGGGAGGGGGTGGGTAGGCCCCTCCACTTT.

This chain links TRBV5-1 with TRBJ1-1; 9 nucleotides agree with TRBD1. Germline V CDR1 and CDR2: SGHRS, YFSETQ. V was clipped by 1 base and J by 3 bases; unmatched bases: 7. The CDR3 runs to 16 residues. CDR3 amino acids: CASSLFPGQGDTEAFF. The CDR3 region has the DNA TGCGCCAGCAGCTTGTTCCCGGGACAGGGTGACACTGAAGCTTTCTTT.

This clone has just a few counts. The chain carries TRBV6-5 and TRBJ1-6, with 7 bases fitting TRBD1. Germline values: CDR1 MNHEY, CDR2 SVGAGI. CDR3 length: 14 residues. J lost 5 bases, V lost 6 bases, and 4 bases had no gene match. CDR3 residues: CASSTGQHNSPLHF. The DNA of the CDR3 is TGTGCCAGCAGCACGGGACAGCATAATTCACCCCTCCACTTT.

The V call is TRBV7-2, the J call TRBJ2-1; 13 nucleotides line up with TRBD2. The germline V gene has CDR1 SGHTA and CDR2 FQGNSA. V trimming: 1 base; J trimming: 9 bases; junction bases outside the gene matches: 9. This CDR3 comprises 17 residues. CDR3 residues: CASSLVATSGRRGEQFF. CDR3 bases: TGTGCCAGCAGCTTAGTTGCGACTAGCGGGAGGAGGGGTGAGCAGTTCTTC.

The chain combines TRBV24-1 with TRBJ2-5; D perhaps matches TRBD1 (6 bases). The germline gives CDR1 KGHDR, CDR2 SFDVKD. Between the trimmed V and J ends, which lost 7 bases and 2 bases, there was a span of 13 bases. The CDR3 contains 14 residues. CDR3 in DNA: TGTGCCACCAGGGTAACAGGGTCTCAAGAGACCCAGTACTTC. It specifies CATRVTGSQETQYF.

This rearrangement joins TRBV9 to TRBJ2-7; 8 nucleotides line up with TRBD1. The germline CDR1 and CDR2 sequences are SGDLS and YYNGEE. The CDR3 is 16 residues long. With 3 bases clipped from V and 3 bases from J, the junction kept 11 bases outside the gene matches. The CDR3 bases are TGTGCCAGCAGCGAAAGTGGGGGACAGGTGTTCTACGAGCAGTACTTC. This translates into CASSESGGQVFYEQYF. Variable domain in full (rest from reference TRBV9 and TRBJ2-7): DSGVTQTPKHLITATGQRVTLRCSPRSGDLSVYWYQQSLDQGLQFLIQYYNGEERAKGNILERFSAQQFPDLHSELNLSSLELGDSALYFCASSESGGQVFYEQYFGPGTRLTVT.

The chain carries TRBV6-5 and TRBJ2-7; D possibly corresponds to TRBD1 (6 bases). Germline CDR1 and CDR2: MNHEY and SVGAGI. This CDR3 is 15 amino acids long. V gave up 2 bases and J gave up 6 bases, with 17 bases separating them. The CDR3 loop reads CASSYDNGLGAEQYF. As DNA, the CDR3 is TGTGCCAGCAGTTACGATAATGGGTTGGGGGCCGAGCAGTACTTC.

The V gene is TRBV12-3 or TRBV12-4, the J gene TRBJ2-1, with D uncertain. V shed 4 bases and J shed 9 bases, with 10 bases lying between them. The CDR3 covers 12 residues. In nucleotides, the CDR3 is TGTGCCAGCAGTTATGTACCGCGTGAGCAGTTCTTC. Its translation is CASSYVPREQFF.

This chain links TRBV25-1 with TRBJ2-2; no clear D gene. Trimming removed 3 bases at V and 0 bases at J, with 14 bases between. This CDR3 is 17 amino acids long. The germline gives CDR1 MGHDK, CDR2 SYGVNS. The CDR3 sequence is CASSETEVVANTGELFF. Here the CDR3 DNA reads TGTGCCAGCAGTGAGACTGAGGTGGTAGCGAACACCGGGGAGCTGTTTTTT.